One and the same sample provided the 21 T cell receptor beta chains below, sequenced in a study of naive and memory T cell subsets. Two oligonucleotides, mixed equimolar, formed the beta constant-region primer covering TRBC1 and TRBC2. TCRdb reprocessed the UMI-ligation and nested PCR reads via MiXCR and lists one record per CDR3 protein. The repertoire holds approximately 82,000 distinct CDR3 sequences, with over 7% as singletons. Sequencing used central memory CD4+ T cells from blood. The receptors here all came from a human donor in good health.

This clonotype was detected many times. This chain joins TRBV27 and TRBJ2-5, with D unclear. V lost 5 bases and J lost 7, with 14 bases in between. Germline V gives CDR1 MNHEY, CDR2 SMNVEV (reference sequence). The CDR3 is 13 amino acids. The CDR3 region has the DNA TGTGCCAGCAGTCCCGAGGTTTTTGGGACCCAGTACTTC. It yields the protein CASSPEVFGTQYF.

The sample holds many counts of this clonotype. The V and J genes are TRBV7-2 and TRBJ1-3, with 7 bases lining up with TRBD1. The CDR3 runs 16 residues. The germline CDR1 and CDR2 sequences are SGHTA and FQGNSA. The ends lost 4 bases at V and 0 bases at J; junction bases unmatched: 6. The CDR3 spells CASSWDSSSSGNTIYF. The CDR3 region has the DNA TGTGCCAGCAGCTGGGACAGCTCAAGCTCTGGAAACACCATATATTTT.

This clonotype was found many times. This sequence joins TRBV11-3 and TRBJ2-7; maybe TRBD2 (5 bases). The length of the CDR3 is 14 residues. The germline V gene encodes CDR1 SGHNT and CDR2 YENEEA. With 5 bases removed from V and 7 bases from J, the gap between germline ends came to 18 bases. Here the CDR3 DNA reads TGTGCCAGCAGCAGAGAGGTTTCTAGCCGGGAGCAGTACTTC. The encoded protein is CASSREVSSREQYF.

This clonotype was observed at least ten times. The chain recombines TRBV6-1 with TRBJ1-1; D is unresolved. There are 15 residues in the CDR3. Germline V gene sequence: CDR1 MNHNS, CDR2 SASEGT. Trimming cost V 1 base and J 4 bases, with 13 bases left between them. CDR3 coding DNA: TGTGCCAGCAGTGAAGACCCCGGTTGGGTCACTGAAGCTTTCTTT. Translation: CASSEDPGWVTEAFF.

The CDR3 loop is CAWSVRSPLHF. CDR3 sequence (DNA): TGTGCCTGGAGTGTACGCTCACCCCTCCACTTT. J is TRBJ1-6 and V is TRBV30; D unclear. The CDR3 is 11 amino acids. Per germline, CDR1 GTSNPN and CDR2 SVGIG (reference sequence). V shed 0 bases and J shed 10 bases, with 4 bases lying between them.

This clonotype was detected many times. The chain is built from TRBV5-1 and TRBJ1-1; D not certain. Trimming took off 4 bases at V and 1 base at J, with 8 bases between the two ends. The CDR3 spans 13 residues. Per the germline V gene, CDR1 is SGHRS and CDR2 is YFSETQ. The CDR3 sequence: CASSGGGNTEAFF. The CDR3 coding sequence is TGCGCCAGCAGCGGCGGAGGGAACACTGAAGCTTTCTTT.

This clonotype was observed many times. V gene TRBV27 combines with J gene TRBJ2-7; a weak D match, TRBD1 (6 bases). V gave up 5 bases and J gave up 2 bases, with 19 bases separating them. The CDR3 loop spans 16 amino acids. Germline V lookup: CDR1 MNHEY, CDR2 SMNVEV (reference sequence). The CDR3 DNA is TGTGCCAGCAGTAGCCAGAAGGGGACATTTGCCTACGAGCAGTACTTC. Protein: CASSSQKGTFAYEQYF.

This clonotype was counted many times. The chain links TRBV12-3 or TRBV12-4 to TRBJ2-3; perhaps TRBD1 as D (5 bases). Trimming left V 8 bases short and J 1 base short, with 7 bases between. This CDR3 is 12 amino acids long. Here the CDR3 DNA reads TGTGCCAGCTGCAGGGGCACAGATACGCAGTATTTT. This sequence encodes CASCRGTDTQYF.

This clonotype occurred many times. In DNA form, the CDR3 reads TGCAGTGGGTGGGGAACAGGAGGGCGGGAGACCCAGTACTTC. This sequence encodes CSGWGTGGRETQYF. V is TRBV20-1 and J is TRBJ2-5; D might be TRBD2 (6 bases). This CDR3 region has 14 residues. Trimming removed 7 bases from V and 5 bases from J, with 20 bases in between. CDR1 is DFQATT and CDR2 is SNEGSKA in the germline V gene (reference sequence).

In its sample, this clonotype was seen a few times. The chain joins TRBV7-2 to TRBJ2-7; tentatively, D is TRBD1 or TRBD2 (5 bases each). Per germline, CDR1 SGHTA and CDR2 FQGNSA. V dropped 7 bases and J dropped 3 bases, with 16 bases sitting between them. This CDR3 is built from 14 residues. The chain's CDR3 is CASNPSRDDYEQYF. DNA of the CDR3: TGTGCCAGCAACCCGTCCCGGGACGACTACGAGCAGTACTTC.

In this sample, this clonotype turned up many times. This chain joins TRBV7-2 and TRBJ1-6, with no clear D. The ends were cut back, 5 bases at V and 4 bases at J, with 12 bases in the middle. The CDR3 has 15 amino acids. From germline, CDR1 is SGHTA and CDR2 FQGNSA. The CDR3 sequence is CASSRPDGYNSPLHF. CDR3 nucleotide sequence: TGTGCCAGCAGCAGGCCCGACGGATATAATTCACCCCTCCACTTT.

This clonotype has more than one count but fewer than ten. This chain uses TRBV7-8 with TRBJ2-3; D gene unclear. This CDR3 has 16 amino acids. V was shortened by 5 bases and J by 1 base, with 16 bases between the two germline ends. The V gene's germline CDR1 is SGHVS and CDR2 FQNEAQ. In DNA form, the CDR3 reads TGTGCCAGCAGCCCACTCGCAGGCAGGCGCACAGATACGCAGTATTTT. Protein sequence: CASSPLAGRRTDTQYF.

This clonotype appeared many times. CDR3 DNA: TGCGCCAGCAGCGCTGACGCTACCCTCCACTTT. This gives the protein CASSADATLHF. V is TRBV5-1 and J is TRBJ1-6, with D hard to call. CDR1 and CDR2 from the germline V gene are SGHRS and YFSETQ. Trimming removed 4 bases from V and 14 bases from J, with 10 bases in between. This CDR3 is 11 amino acids long. Filled out from reference TRBV5-1 and TRBJ1-6, the complete variable domain reads KAGVTQTPRYLIKTRGQQVTLSCSPISGHRSVSWYQQTPGQGLQFLFEYFSETQRNKGNFPGRFSGRQFSNSRSEMNVSTLELGDSALYLCASSADATLHFGNGTRLTVT.

This clonotype was counted between two and nine times. The gene calls are TRBV6-4 and TRBJ1-1; 8 nucleotides match TRBD1. This CDR3 is built from 16 residues. Looked up from germline, CDR1 is MRHNA and CDR2 is SNTAGT. J was trimmed by 3 bases and V by 5 bases; bases with no gene match: 11. The CDR3 DNA is TGTGCCAGCAGTCCCCGGACAGGGAGTGGTCACACTGAAGCTTTCTTT. This sequence encodes CASSPRTGSGHTEAFF.

This clonotype occurred many times. The rearrangement joins TRBV25-1 to TRBJ1-5; D possibly corresponds to TRBD1 (6 bases). The CDR3 contains 13 residues. Germline assignment: CDR1 MGHDK and CDR2 SYGVNS. V was clipped by 4 bases and J by 9 bases, with 13 bases between them. The CDR3 DNA sequence: TGTGCCAGCAGTGGGGGGCGGGCAGGGCCCCAGCATTTT. Amino acid sequence: CASSGGRAGPQHF.

There are a few counts of this clonotype. The V gene is TRBV6-2 or TRBV6-3, the J gene TRBJ2-1; the match to TRBD2 covers 16 bases. The CDR3 has 19 residues. Per germline, CDR1 MNHEY and CDR2 SVGEGT. The ends lost 10 bases at V and 4 bases at J; junction bases unmatched: 16. The CDR3 nucleotides read TGTGCCATCGGAACGGGACTAGCGGGAGGGCCTCAAATGTACAATGAGCAGTTCTTC. This sequence encodes CAIGTGLAGGPQMYNEQFF.

On this clonotype: At one boundary the junction diverges from the germline segment, which might be a read error. This CDR3 is CANSPELTYNEQFF. The CDR3 DNA follows: TGTGCCAACAGCCCCGAGTTGACCTACAATGAGCAGTTCTTC. V usage is TRBV9 and J usage is TRBJ2-1; no reliable D call. CDR1 is SGDLS, CDR2 YYNGEE, per germline. There are 14 residues in the CDR3.

This clonotype was counted between two and nine times. V is TRBV9 and J is TRBJ1-2, with a tentative D call TRBD1 (6 bases). Trimming took 4 bases from V and 7 from J, leaving 17 bases between them. This CDR3 is built from 14 residues. The germline gives CDR1 SGDLS, CDR2 YYNGEE. This chain's CDR3 is CASSPQQGGSGYTF. CDR3 DNA: TGTGCCAGCAGCCCCCAACAGGGAGGTTCTGGCTACACCTTC.

The chain carries TRBV18 and TRBJ2-4, with TRBD1 matching 8 bases. Germline V gives CDR1 KGHSH, CDR2 LQKENI. This CDR3 region has 15 residues. V dropped 0 bases and J dropped 6; count of bases not matched to a gene: 4. CDR3 DNA sequence: TGTGCCAGCTCACCACCCCAGGGGGCAGTAAACATTCAGTACTTC. It translates to CASSPPQGAVNIQYF.

The gene calls are TRBV12-5 and TRBJ1-1; D possibly corresponds to TRBD1 (6 bases). The CDR3 contains 18 residues. Trimming stripped 2 bases from V and 5 bases from J, with 24 bases between. Germline CDR1 and CDR2: LGHNT and FRNRAP. The CDR3 DNA reads as TGTGCTAGTGGTTTGTATGGCAGGGGAATGAACAAAGGGACTGAAGCTTTCTTT. This codes for CASGLYGRGMNKGTEAFF. Complete variable domain (other parts from reference TRBV12-5 and TRBJ1-1): DARVTQTPRHKVTEMGQEVTMRCQPILGHNTVFWYRQTMMQGLELLAYFRNRAPLDDSGMPKDRFSAEMPDATLATLKIQPSEPRDSAVYFCASGLYGRGMNKGTEAFFGQGTRLTVV.

The genes are TRBV6-4 and TRBJ2-1; 10 positions agree with TRBD2. The CDR3 is 16 residues long. Trimming at V came to 0 bases and at J to 4 bases, leaving 3 bases not matched to a gene. CDR1 MRHNA and CDR2 SNTAGT come from the germline V gene. In nucleotides, the CDR3 is TGTGCCAGCAGTGACTCCCTAGCGGGAGTGTACAATGAGCAGTTCTTC. Amino acids: CASSDSLAGVYNEQFF.